This T cell receptor (beta chain) was obtained from a study of response to subunit inactivated influenza vaccine. Notes on the study in general: Seasonal influenza vaccination, on each occasion, was suggested by the authors to recruit few new T cells.

This clonotype was seen at least ten times. Its antigen is not identified. In germline, CDR1 is ENHRY, CDR2 SYGVKD. The germline V and J ends were trimmed by 6 bases and 0 bases, with 11 bases remaining between them. The CDR3 contains 14 residues. Each CDR3 protein gets one entry after TCRdb re-called the RT-PCR reads with MiXCR. The sample consists of around 650,000 distinct CDR3 sequences, about 15% of them appearing once. The sequenced sample was PBMCs from blood, obtained about 13 days after vaccination. The clonotype was recovered from a man in his forties or fifties who received an inactivated influenza vaccine. The chain joins TRBV10-3 to TRBJ2-5, with D possibly being TRBD1 (6 bases). For the CDR3, the DNA is TGTGCCATCAGCTTGTCAGGGGACCAAGAGACCCAGTACTTC. Translating it yields CAISLSGDQETQYF.